The 28 T cell receptor beta chains in this list originate from one sample, sequenced in a study of shared clonotypes between healthy human individuals. Profiling relied on immunoSEQ multiplex PCR, and the TCRdb table lists in-frame clones only, not all of them. The sample has about 2.4 million clones; roughly 93% are singletons. Sequencing was performed on naive CD4+ T cells from PBMCs. Subset denoted: CD45RA+ positively selected. These receptors all stem from a man aged 18 to 30 in good health. Some clones in this sample may be carry-over from other donors' samples.

The rearrangement links TRBV6-1 to TRBJ1-5; TRBD1 agrees at 7 bases. This CDR3 region has 10 residues. V lost 10 bases to trimming and J lost 8 bases; unmatched junction nucleotides: 2. Germline lookup yields CDR1 MNHNS and CDR2 SASEGT. Here the CDR3 DNA reads TGTGCCACCAGGGGGGAGCCCCAGCATTTT. Protein product: CATRGEPQHF.

The V and J genes are TRBV7-9 and TRBJ2-1; either TRBD1 or TRBD2 may supply D (5 bases each). The CDR3 has 14 amino acids. The germline V gene has CDR1 SEHNR and CDR2 FQNEAQ (reference sequence). V lost 7 bases and J 2 bases, leaving 12 bases between the germline ends. The CDR3 region is CASTVGTPYNEQFF. CDR3 coding DNA: TGTGCCAGCACAGTAGGGACCCCCTACAATGAGCAGTTCTTC.

The chain is built from TRBV5-1 and TRBJ2-5; TRBD2 matches at 11 bases. The CDR3 sequence is 16 residues long. Trimming took 4 bases from V and 2 from J; bases not matched to a gene: 7. Germline V gene data show CDR1 as SGHRS and CDR2 as YFSETQ. The CDR3 here is CASSEGLAGLQETQYF. CDR3 DNA: TGCGCCAGCAGCGAAGGACTAGCGGGCCTACAAGAGACCCAGTACTTC.

V gene TRBV30 combines with J gene TRBJ2-1, with D perhaps being TRBD1 or TRBD2 (5 bases each). CDR1 is GTSNPN and CDR2 is SVGIG in the germline V gene (reference sequence). This CDR3 contains 13 residues. The V and J ends lost 3 bases and 8 bases respectively, with 14 bases between them. CDR3: CAWSKGRWDEQFF. The CDR3 nucleotides are TGTGCCTGGAGCAAGGGACGATGGGATGAGCAGTTCTTC. The whole variable domain, filled in from reference TRBV30 and TRBJ2-1, reads SQTIHQWPATLVQPVGSPLSLECTVEGTSNPNLYWYRQAAGRGLQLLFYSVGIGQISSEVPQNLSASRPQDRQFILSSKKLLLSDSGFYLCAWSKGRWDEQFFGPGTRLTVL.

V is TRBV18 and J is TRBJ1-2; weak D call: TRBD1 (5 bases). Deletions cut 5 bases from V and 0 bases from J, with 13 bases between. Germline CDR1 and CDR2: KGHSH and LQKENI. The CDR3 sequence is 15 residues long. The CDR3 bases are TGTGCCAGCTCAGATCCAGGGTCAGCTAACTATGGCTACACCTTC. As protein: CASSDPGSANYGYTF. The full variable domain, its missing parts supplied by reference TRBV18 and TRBJ1-2, is NAGVMQNPRHLVRRRGQEARLRCSPMKGHSHVYWYRQLPEEGLKFMVYLQKENIIDESGMPKERFSAEFPKEGPSILRIQQVVRGDSAAYFCASSDPGSANYGYTFGSGTRLTVV.

V is TRBV14 and J is TRBJ2-1; TRBD1 matches 7 bases. V lost 2 bases, J lost 7 bases, and 5 bases stayed unmatched. The CDR3 totals 14 residues. Germline V gives CDR1 SGHDN, CDR2 FVKESK. CDR3 bases: TGTGCCAGCAGCCAAAACAGGGGTGGAAATGAGCAGTTCTTC. Amino acids: CASSQNRGGNEQFF.

The chain couples TRBV30 to TRBJ2-7; possible D gene TRBD1, 5 bases. Trimming took 3 bases from V and 2 from J, leaving 14 bases between them. CDR1 is GTSNPN and CDR2 is SVGIG in the germline V gene (reference sequence). This CDR3 spans 14 amino acids. The CDR3 region has the DNA TGTGCCTGGAGATCAAAGGGGTCTGCCTACGAGCAGTACTTC. The encoded protein is CAWRSKGSAYEQYF.

DNA for the CDR3: TGCGCCAGCAGCATACGACAGGCCCGGACCGGGGAGCTGTTTTTT. Its protein is CASSIRQARTGELFF. The chain joins TRBV5-1 to TRBJ2-2, with D possibly matching TRBD1 (6 bases). The germline CDR1 and CDR2 sequences are SGHRS and YFSETQ. This CDR3 comprises 15 residues. Trimming pared 4 bases from V and 5 bases from J, leaving 15 bases between.

This clone has just a few counts. The rearrangement uses TRBV28 and TRBJ1-5, with 8 nucleotides matching TRBD1. Trimming at V came to 6 bases and at J to 2 bases, leaving 3 bases not matched to a gene. The CDR3 runs 14 residues. CDR1 and CDR2 from the germline V gene are MDHEN and SYDVKM. The CDR3 loop is CASRETGGNQPQHF. The CDR3 nucleotides read TGTGCCAGCAGGGAGACAGGGGGCAATCAGCCCCAGCATTTT. Full variable domain (outside the CDR3, taken from reference TRBV28 and TRBJ1-5): DVKVTQSSRYLVKRTGEKVFLECVQDMDHENMFWYRQDPGLGLRLIYFSYDVKMKEKGDIPEGYSVSREKKERFSLILESASTNQTSMYLCASRETGGNQPQHFGDGTRLSIL.

The chain uses TRBV28 and TRBJ1-2; no reliable D call. V was shortened by 6 bases and J by 2 bases, with 10 bases between the two germline ends. The CDR3 covers 13 residues. Germline V gives CDR1 MDHEN, CDR2 SYDVKM. The CDR3 DNA is TGTGCCAGCAGAGGAGGGCAGAACTATGGCTACACCTTC. Its protein is CASRGGQNYGYTF.

This chain joins TRBV4-3 and TRBJ2-1; D gene uncertain. The CDR3 covers 16 residues. Germline assignment: CDR1 LGHNA and CDR2 YSLEER. The germline V and J ends were trimmed by 0 bases and 6 bases, with 15 bases remaining between them. For the CDR3, the DNA is TGCGCCAGCAGCCAAGAACGTCTAGTTTTGGGCAATGAGCAGTTCTTC. Its translation is CASSQERLVLGNEQFF.

The chain has TRBV4-2 and TRBJ2-2, with D unclear. Trimming removed 1 base from V and 5 bases from J, with 14 bases in between. Germline CDR1 and CDR2: LGHNA and YNFKEQ. The CDR3 consists of 16 residues. The CDR3, as DNA: TGTGCCAGCAGCCAAGCGGTGGGCCTTGGGACCGGGGAGCTGTTTTTT. It encodes CASSQAVGLGTGELFF.

This chain uses TRBV4-1 with TRBJ2-7; 7 bases line up with TRBD2. The V gene's germline CDR1 is MGHRA and CDR2 YSYEKL. The CDR3 runs 15 residues. The V gene end was trimmed by 2 bases and the J gene end by 0 bases; junction bases not matched to a gene: 4. This CDR3 reads CASSQQRGSSYEQYF. The CDR3, as DNA: TGCGCCAGCAGCCAACAGCGGGGAAGCTCCTACGAGCAGTACTTC.

The V gene is TRBV30, the J gene TRBJ1-5, with D possibly matching TRBD1 (5 bases). CDR1 and CDR2 from the germline V gene are GTSNPN and SVGIG (reference sequence). The CDR3 runs to 15 residues. V was trimmed by 1 base and J by 11 bases, leaving 21 bases between them. The CDR3 sequence is CAWSGQRGLGMAQHF. The CDR3 nucleotides read TGTGCCTGGAGTGGCCAGCGGGGACTCGGAATGGCCCAGCATTTT.

This chain connects TRBV5-1 to TRBJ2-1; D may match TRBD1 or TRBD2 (5 bases each). CDR3 length: 17 amino acids. Between the trimmed V and J ends, which lost 3 bases and 0 bases, there was a span of 16 bases. Germline loops: CDR1 SGHRS, CDR2 YFSETQ. CDR3: CASSSSEGYISYNEQFF. The CDR3 bases are TGCGCCAGCAGCTCGTCAGAGGGGTATATCTCCTACAATGAGCAGTTCTTC.

The chain combines TRBV28 with TRBJ2-7; 12 nucleotides align to TRBD2. CDR3 length equals 16 residues. In germline, CDR1 is MDHEN, CDR2 SYDVKM. Germline trimming cut 4 bases from V and 3 bases from J; bases unmatched to any gene: 7. CDR3: CASSSRTSGTHYEQYF. Written as DNA, the CDR3 is TGTGCCAGCAGTTCTCGGACTAGCGGGACCCACTACGAGCAGTACTTC.

This chain uses TRBV5-5 with TRBJ1-2, with D tentatively TRBD1 (5 bases). Germline values: CDR1 SGHKS, CDR2 YYEKEE (reference sequence). Trimming left V 3 bases short and J 5 bases short, with 17 bases between. The CDR3 contains 15 residues. The CDR3 DNA follows: TGTGCCAGCAGCTGGATACCGGGACTCATATATGGCTACACCTTC. Translation gives CASSWIPGLIYGYTF.

The chain is built from TRBV5-1 and TRBJ2-7; 10 nucleotides align to TRBD1. The CDR3 sequence is 16 residues long. The J segment lost 7 bases and the V segment lost 0 bases, leaving 10 bases of the junction unmatched. The germline V gene encodes CDR1 SGHRS and CDR2 YFSETQ. In DNA, the CDR3 is TGCGCCAGCAGCTTGGGACAGGGGGCGACAACAGGGGAGCAGTACTTC. This codes for CASSLGQGATTGEQYF.

The rearrangement uses TRBV29-1 and TRBJ2-7, with a tentative D call TRBD1 (6 bases). V lost 7 bases and J lost 1, with 17 bases in between. The CDR3 has 14 amino acids. Germline CDR1 is SQVTM and CDR2 is ANQGSEA. CDR3 sequence (DNA): TGCAGCGCGTTTGCCGGGACACCTTCCTACGAGCAGTACTTC. Its translation: CSAFAGTPSYEQYF.

This clone was recorded a few times. The rearrangement joins TRBV7-6 to TRBJ2-7; perhaps TRBD1 as D (6 bases). The V gene lost 1 base and the J gene lost 5 bases, with 12 bases spanning the gap. Germline loops: CDR1 SGHVS, CDR2 FNYEAQ. The CDR3 covers 14 residues. The CDR3 sequence is CASSLGPGDHEQYF. The CDR3 DNA reads TGTGCCAGCAGCTTAGGTCCAGGGGACCACGAGCAGTACTTC.

The chain links TRBV11-1 to TRBJ2-5; 7 bases agree with TRBD2. Germline V gene sequence: CDR1 SGHAT, CDR2 FQDESV (reference sequence). The junction had 9 bases not matched to a gene; V was cut back by 8 bases and J by 9 bases. This CDR3 comprises 12 residues. The CDR3 here is CASSISREAQYF. CDR3 in DNA: TGTGCCAGCTCGATAAGTCGGGAGGCCCAGTACTTC.

This rearrangement joins TRBV6-5 to TRBJ1-5; possible D gene TRBD1, 6 bases. CDR3 length: 15 residues. Trimming left V 4 bases short and J 5 bases short, with 15 bases between. The germline V gene has CDR1 MNHEY and CDR2 SVGAGI. This CDR3 reads CASSFSRGRDQPQHF. The DNA for the CDR3 is TGTGCCAGCAGTTTTAGCCGGGGGCGAGATCAGCCCCAGCATTTT.

This clone has just one count. The genes are TRBV7-2 and TRBJ1-2; unclear D gene. Germline values: CDR1 SGHTA, CDR2 FQGNSA. Between the trimmed V and J ends, which lost 5 bases and 8 bases, there was a span of 18 bases. This CDR3 has 14 residues. DNA of the CDR3: TGTGCCAGCAGCCGCGACCAGTTGGGGTCCGGCTACACCTTC. Translation: CASSRDQLGSGYTF.

The V call is TRBV7-2, the J call TRBJ1-1; D may be TRBD1 (5 bases). Trimming shortened V by 5 bases and J by 3 bases, and 13 bases separated the two germline ends. CDR3 length: 14 amino acids. Germline V gene data show CDR1 as SGHTA and CDR2 as FQGNSA. The CDR3 nucleotides read TGTGCCAGCAGCGCAAGACGGGGGGACACTGAAGCTTTCTTT. Translation: CASSARRGDTEAFF.

V gene TRBV7-8 combines with J gene TRBJ1-1, with TRBD1 matching 9 bases. Germline V lookup: CDR1 SGHVS, CDR2 FQNEAQ. Losses at the gene ends were 3 bases for V and 0 bases for J; bases not matched to a gene: 5. The CDR3 has 16 amino acids. The CDR3 sequence: CASSLTGGIMNTEAFF. CDR3 sequence (DNA): TGTGCCAGCAGCTTGACAGGGGGGATTATGAACACTGAAGCTTTCTTT.

The V gene is TRBV2, the J gene TRBJ2-2; maybe TRBD2 (6 bases). V was trimmed by 6 bases and J by 3 bases, leaving 14 bases between them. The germline V gene encodes CDR1 SNHLY and CDR2 FYNNEI. The CDR3 length is 15 residues. Here the CDR3 DNA reads TGTGCCAGCAGCTGGGGGACTCCGGACACCGGGGAGCTGTTTTTT. Protein: CASSWGTPDTGELFF.

A single count supports this clone. The rearrangement uses TRBV7-6 and TRBJ1-3; no firm D call. The V end lost 0 bases, the J end lost 0 bases, and 9 bases lay between the germline ends. This CDR3 contains 16 residues. CDR1 and CDR2 from the germline V gene are SGHVS and FNYEAQ. The DNA of the CDR3 is TGTGCCAGCAGCTTAGCGCCGGCCTTCTCTGGAAACACCATATATTTT. Translation: CASSLAPAFSGNTIYF.

J is TRBJ2-7 and V is TRBV5-1; 10 bases align to TRBD2. CDR3 length: 15 residues. V was clipped by 8 bases and J by 7 bases; unmatched bases: 15. Per germline, CDR1 SGHRS and CDR2 YFSETQ. CDR3 sequence (DNA): TGCGCCAGTACCTCGGAAGCGGGAGGGTGGTTGGAGCAGTACTTC. Protein: CASTSEAGGWLEQYF.